These T cell receptor beta chains were read from a single sample in a study of cytomegalovirus exposure and HLA in healthy donors. Libraries were prepared by immunoSEQ multiplex PCR; TCRdb keeps only in-frame clonotypes and omits some of them. The sample lists under 200,000 clones, approximately 80% occurring once. The sample comprised PBMCs. The receptors originated from a female donor in good health and CMV-seronegative. CDR3s include the opening cysteine and the closing phenylalanine or tryptophan. The D gene is left open where the match is weak. Some rows have no size entry. The others give once, few or many, or a class for an expanded clone.

d_gene,v_gene,j_gene,abundance,CDR3aa,CDR3nt
TRBD2,TRBV5-4,TRBJ2-3,.,CASSLTTTSGGGTDTQYF,TGTGCCAGCAGCTTGACCACGACTAGCGGGGGGGGGACAGATACGCAGTATTTT
TRBD1,TRBV6-6,TRBJ1-5,.,CASSPTGSVQPQHF,TGTGCCAGCAGCCCGACAGGGAGCGTTCAGCCCCAGCATTTT
TRBD1,TRBV15,TRBJ2-4,.,CATSSGQGNIQYF,TGTGCCACCAGCAGCGGACAGGGGAACATTCAGTACTTC
.,TRBV5-5,TRBJ1-4,.,CASSFATGPNEKLFF,TGTGCCAGCAGCTTTGCAACAGGGCCTAATGAAAAACTGTTTTTT
.,TRBV19,TRBJ1-4,.,CASSMGQLGEKLFF,TGTGCCAGTAGTATGGGGCAGTTGGGGGAAAAACTGTTTTTT
.,TRBV28,TRBJ1-1,.,CASSLEALITEAFF,TGTGCCAGCAGTTTGGAGGCTCTGATCACTGAAGCTTTCTTT
TRBD2,TRBV14,TRBJ2-3,once,CASSQERGGSGTQYF,TGTGCCAGCAGCCAAGAACGGGGGGGCTCGGGTACGCAGTATTTT
TRBD2,TRBV7-3,TRBJ2-1,.,CASSLGGSGGGREQFF,TGTGCCAGCAGCTTGGGCGGGAGTGGGGGGGGGAGGGAGCAGTTCTTC
TRBD1,TRBV7-2,TRBJ2-6,.,CASSLRDRGEAGANGLTF,TGTGCCAGCAGCTTGCGGGACAGGGGTGAAGCTGGGGCCAACGGCCTGACTTTC
.,TRBV6-6,TRBJ1-6,.,CASSYSARYSPLHF,TGTGCCAGCAGTTACTCGGCCAGGTATTCACCCCTCCACTTT
TRBD1,TRBV7-4,TRBJ1-5,.,CASSLGGTGIQPQHF,TGTGCCAGCAGCTTAGGGGGGACAGGGATCCAGCCCCAGCATTTT
.,TRBV25-1,TRBJ2-7,.,CASSDRVKSRYEQYF,TGTGCCAGCAGTGACAGGGTGAAATCCCGCTACGAGCAGTACTTC
TRBD1,TRBV5-1,TRBJ2-4,.,CASSPTGTGDIQYF,TGCGCCAGCAGTCCAACCGGGACAGGGGACATTCAGTACTTC
.,TRBV7-2,TRBJ1-3,.,CASSFGPSGGNTIYF,TGTGCCAGCAGCTTCGGCCCCTCGGGAGGAAACACCATATATTTT
.,TRBV6-5,TRBJ1-4,.,CASKTTGRGTLFF,TGTGCCAGCAAGACTACAGGGAGAGGGACACTGTTTTTT
TRBD2,TRBV5-6,TRBJ2-1,few,CATLKIGGSSYNEQFF,TGTGCCACCCTAAAAATCGGGGGGAGCTCCTACAATGAGCAGTTCTTC
.,TRBV5-3,TRBJ2-7,.,CARSFRRAYEQYF,TGTGCCAGAAGCTTTCGAAGAGCCTACGAGCAGTACTTC
TRBD2,TRBV9,TRBJ2-1,few,CASSVRLAGYNEQFF,TGTGCCAGCAGCGTTAGACTAGCGGGTTACAATGAGCAGTTCTTC
TRBD1,TRBV29-1,TRBJ2-7,.,CSVEDRGQSYEQYF,TGCAGCGTTGAAGATAGGGGACAGAGCTACGAGCAGTACTTC
TRBD1,TRBV2,TRBJ1-6,.,CASSGQGLVNSPLHF,TGTGCCAGCAGTGGACAGGGGCTAGTCAATTCACCCCTCCACTTT
.,TRBV6-5,TRBJ2-1,.,CASSQGYNEQFF,TGTGCCAGCAGTCAGGGATACAATGAGCAGTTCTTC
.,TRBV27,TRBJ2-7,few,CASRSAPDLYEQYF,TGTGCCAGCAGATCGGCACCAGACTTATACGAGCAGTACTTC
TRBD1,TRBV2,TRBJ1-4,.,CASSGQGANEKLFF,TGTGCCAGCAGTGGACAGGGGGCTAATGAAAAACTGTTTTTT
TRBD2,TRBV11-2,TRBJ2-1,.,CASSFQAGGGNEQFF,TGTGCCAGCAGCTTTCAAGCGGGAGGGGGCAATGAGCAGTTCTTC
TRBD1,TRBV27,TRBJ2-7,.,CASRAGTGGSYEQYF,TGTGCCAGCCGCGCCGGGACAGGGGGCTCCTACGAGCAGTACTTC
TRBD1,TRBV9,TRBJ1-1,few,CASSSPGTGVEAFF,TGTGCCAGCAGCAGCCCCGGGACAGGAGTTGAAGCTTTCTTT
TRBD1,TRBV7-3,TRBJ2-3,few,CASSSGQGATDTQYF,TGTGCCAGCAGCTCGGGACAGGGGGCCACAGATACGCAGTATTTT
TRBD1,TRBV28,TRBJ2-4,.,CASTPGQPYKNSQYF,TGTGCCAGCACCCCGGGACAGCCCTACAAAAACAGTCAGTACTTC
.,TRBV4-2,TRBJ1-6,.,CASSQDTWQGYNSPLHF,TGTGCCAGCAGCCAAGATACTTGGCAGGGTTATAATTCACCCCTCCACTTT
.,TRBV15,TRBJ1-5,.,CATSRRGGDQPQHF,TGTGCCACCAGCAGAAGGGGTGGAGATCAGCCCCAGCATTTT
.,TRBV6-1,TRBJ1-4,.,CASRQLGRGSEKLFF,TGTGCCAGCAGGCAACTGGGGAGAGGTAGCGAAAAACTGTTTTTT
TRBD1,TRBV7-9,TRBJ1-1,.,CASSSGQGMSEAFF,TGTGCCAGCAGTTCAGGACAGGGGATGTCTGAAGCTTTCTTT
TRBD1,TRBV5-1,TRBJ2-7,.,CASSPGGQGGYEQYF,TGCGCCAGCTCCCCGGGTGGACAGGGGGGCTACGAGCAGTACTTC
.,TRBV6-5,TRBJ2-7,.,CASSYGGANLYEQYF,TGTGCCAGCAGTTACGGGGGGGCTAACCTATACGAGCAGTACTTC
.,TRBV28,TRBJ1-1,.,CASSSPNPRGMNTEAFF,TGTGCCAGCAGTTCGCCAAACCCCAGGGGTATGAACACTGAAGCTTTCTTT
.,TRBV5-6,TRBJ1-3,.,CASSRGSGNTIYF,TGTGCCAGCAGTCGCGGCTCTGGAAACACCATATATTTT
TRBD1,TRBV13,TRBJ1-3,few,CASSIRTGHGNTIYF,TGTGCCAGCAGCATAAGGACAGGGCACGGAAACACCATATATTTT
.,TRBV25-1,TRBJ1-2,few,CASSPPAGAPWGGYTF,TGTGCCAGCAGTCCCCCTGCGGGGGCCCCGTGGGGGGGCTACACCTTC
.,TRBV7-2,TRBJ1-5,.,CASSLGSGVYSNQPQHF,TGTGCCAGCAGCTTAGGATCAGGGGTTTATAGCAATCAGCCCCAGCATTTT
.,TRBV10-1,TRBJ1-3,few,CASSEYPGHPARNTIYF,TGCGCCAGCAGTGAGTACCCCGGACATCCGGCACGAAACACCATATATTTT